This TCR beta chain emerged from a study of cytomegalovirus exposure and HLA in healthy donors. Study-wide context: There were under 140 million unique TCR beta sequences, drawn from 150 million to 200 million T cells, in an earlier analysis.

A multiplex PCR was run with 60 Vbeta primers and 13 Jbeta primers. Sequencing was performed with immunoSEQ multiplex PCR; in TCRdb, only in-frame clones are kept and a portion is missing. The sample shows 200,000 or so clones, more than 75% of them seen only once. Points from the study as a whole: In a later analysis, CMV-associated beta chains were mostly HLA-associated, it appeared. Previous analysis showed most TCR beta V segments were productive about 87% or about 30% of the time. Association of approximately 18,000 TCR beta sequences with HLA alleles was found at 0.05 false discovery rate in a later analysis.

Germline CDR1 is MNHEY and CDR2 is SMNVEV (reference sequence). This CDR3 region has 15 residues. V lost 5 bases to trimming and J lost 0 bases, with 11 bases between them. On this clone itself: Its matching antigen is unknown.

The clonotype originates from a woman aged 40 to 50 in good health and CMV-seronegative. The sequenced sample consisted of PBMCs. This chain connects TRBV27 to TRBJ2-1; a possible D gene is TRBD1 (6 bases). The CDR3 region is CASSQGSGSYNEQFF. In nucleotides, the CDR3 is TGTGCCAGCAGTCAGGGGTCGGGCTCCTACAATGAGCAGTTCTTC.